This T cell receptor beta chain was identified during a study of T cell responses to AZD1222 COVID-19 vaccine (dated by TCRdb to the early 2020s). Context from the whole study: AZD1222 recipients whose second dose came at about 4 weeks and those whose second dose came at about 12 weeks were combined into one group, since spike-specific TCR depth and breadth did not differ between the two schedules. A total of approximately 240 trial participants underwent TCR sequencing, of whom 207 received two doses of AZD1222 and some 26 received two doses of the MenACWY control vaccine. Enrollment into the trials was organized by age into subgroups of 18-55, 56-69 and 70-plus years, and those subgroups contained roughly 140, 27 and 60 TCR-sequenced participants, respectively. The investigation overall reported the following: Because no day 14 peak-response samples were available, repertoires were characterized only after the peak T cell response. The whole spike protein was spanned by vaccine-associated CD4 TCRs, and dominant responses were seen in regions 160-218 and 743-854. Reportedly, close to half of the unique spike-specific TCRs recognized epitopes lying outside the regions that are mutated in the B.1.351 and B.1.1.7 variants. After two AZD1222 doses, both the breadth and the depth of spike-specific TCRs were significantly higher than at day 0 and than in MenACWY recipients. Conclusions about previously exposed vaccinees are limited, since just five or six AZD1222 recipients were seropositive for SARS-CoV-2 at baseline. In the small 56-69-year group, the increase in depth fell short of significance, most likely because of low power. Participants were mostly white British, with more females than males. The authors suggested clonal diversity may have been underestimated.

Deletion took 7 bases off V and 4 bases off J, with a span of 7 bases between the germline ends. Sequences MNHNS (CDR1) and SASEGT (CDR2) are obtained from the germline V gene. Counted from cysteine to phenylalanine, this CDR3 has 11 amino acids. The entry retains the CDR3 DNA only, 33 bases that are in frame from base 1. The CDR3 regions of human TCRbeta chains were analyzed by immunosequencing. Turning to the authors' computational methods: Repertoire TCRs were matched against a reference library of SARS-CoV-2-specific TCRs generated with the MIRA antigen-specificity platform. Breadth meant the fraction of unique TCRs that were SARS-CoV-2-associated, whereas depth meant the fraction of total T cells that were SARS-CoV-2-associated. Using the MIRA data, each spike-specific TCR was mapped to the spike region that the TCR reacts to and placed in a CD4 or CD8 class. Log10-transformed breadth and depth values were compared by one-way ANOVA with Sidak's multiple comparisons tests. In TCRdb, the immuneACCESS table is reduced to in-frame sequences with V and J assigned. These tables do not hold every clone; where another copy was compared, an unresolved V gene accounts for under half, and the others remain unexplained. That table gives V, J and clone size, and the DNA gave D and trimming. The sample table records under 130,000 clones; around 94% of these occur just once. The ten largest clonotypes hold approximately 2.2% of the sample.

Concerning this clone: Its antigen is currently not known. No qualities accompany the bases; no much larger clone lies one base away.

The time point label, read with the paper, signifies: baseline before first vaccination. Vaccinee samples were obtained from the UK trials COV001 and COV002, which included a single-blind randomized controlled phase 2/3 trial of AZD1222 (ChAdOx1 nCoV-19) in healthy adults. Trial participant PBMC samples were collected at day 0 and day 28 after the second dose for TCRbeta chain sequencing. The specimen was peripheral blood, collected on day 0 of AZD1222 vaccination. This clonotype was obtained from an adult in good health. The chain was built from TRBV6-1 and TRBJ1-2; the D gene remains uncertain. The nucleotide sequence is TGTGCCAGCACCAGCAGCTATGGCTACACCTTC. The translation is CASTSSYGYTF.